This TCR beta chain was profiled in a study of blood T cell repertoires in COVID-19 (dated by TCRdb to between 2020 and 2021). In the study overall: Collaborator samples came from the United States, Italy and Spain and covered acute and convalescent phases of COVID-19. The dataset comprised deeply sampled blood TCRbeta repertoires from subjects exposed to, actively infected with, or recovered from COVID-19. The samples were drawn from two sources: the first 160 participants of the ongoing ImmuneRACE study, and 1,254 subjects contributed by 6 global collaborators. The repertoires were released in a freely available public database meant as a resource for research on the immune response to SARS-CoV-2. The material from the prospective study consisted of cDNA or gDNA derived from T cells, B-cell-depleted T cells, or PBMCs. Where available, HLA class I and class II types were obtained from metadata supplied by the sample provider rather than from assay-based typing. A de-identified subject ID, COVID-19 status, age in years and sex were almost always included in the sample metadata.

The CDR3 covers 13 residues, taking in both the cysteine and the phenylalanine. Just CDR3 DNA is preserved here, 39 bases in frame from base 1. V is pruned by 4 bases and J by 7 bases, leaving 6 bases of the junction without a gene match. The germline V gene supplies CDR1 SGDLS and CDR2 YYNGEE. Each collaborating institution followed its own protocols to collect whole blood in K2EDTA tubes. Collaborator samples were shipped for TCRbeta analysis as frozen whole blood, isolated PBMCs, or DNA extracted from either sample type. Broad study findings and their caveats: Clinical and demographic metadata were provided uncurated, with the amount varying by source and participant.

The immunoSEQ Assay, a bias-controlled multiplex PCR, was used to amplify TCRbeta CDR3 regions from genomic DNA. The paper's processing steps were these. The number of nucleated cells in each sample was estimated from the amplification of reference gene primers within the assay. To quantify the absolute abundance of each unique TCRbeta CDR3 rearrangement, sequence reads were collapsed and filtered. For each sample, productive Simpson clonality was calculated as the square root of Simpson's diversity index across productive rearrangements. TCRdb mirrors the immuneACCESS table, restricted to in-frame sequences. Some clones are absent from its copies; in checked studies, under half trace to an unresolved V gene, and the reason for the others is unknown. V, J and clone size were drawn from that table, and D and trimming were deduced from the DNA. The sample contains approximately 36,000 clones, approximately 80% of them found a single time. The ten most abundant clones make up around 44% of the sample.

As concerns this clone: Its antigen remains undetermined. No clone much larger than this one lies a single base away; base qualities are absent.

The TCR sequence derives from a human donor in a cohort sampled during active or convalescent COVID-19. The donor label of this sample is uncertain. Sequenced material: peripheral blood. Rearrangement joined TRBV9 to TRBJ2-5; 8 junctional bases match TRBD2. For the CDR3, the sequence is CASSQGLEGTQYF. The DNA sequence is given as TGTGCCAGCAGCCAGGGACTAGAAGGGACCCAGTACTTC.